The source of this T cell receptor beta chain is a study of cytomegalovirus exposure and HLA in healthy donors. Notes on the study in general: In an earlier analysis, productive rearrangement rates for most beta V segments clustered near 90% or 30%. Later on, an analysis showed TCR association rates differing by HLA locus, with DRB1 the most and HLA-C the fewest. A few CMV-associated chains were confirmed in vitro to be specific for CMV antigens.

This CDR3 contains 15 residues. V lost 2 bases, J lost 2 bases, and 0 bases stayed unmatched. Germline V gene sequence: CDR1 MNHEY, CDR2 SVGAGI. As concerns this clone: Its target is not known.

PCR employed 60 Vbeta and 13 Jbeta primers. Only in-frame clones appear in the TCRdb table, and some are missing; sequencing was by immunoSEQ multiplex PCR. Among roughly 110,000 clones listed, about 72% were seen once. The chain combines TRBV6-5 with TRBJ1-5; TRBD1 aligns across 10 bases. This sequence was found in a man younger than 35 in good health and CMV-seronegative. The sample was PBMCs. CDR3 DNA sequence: TGTGCCAGCAGTTACGGGACAGGGGGCAATCAGCCCCAGCATTTT. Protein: CASSYGTGGNQPQHF.